These 9 T cell receptor beta chains were sequenced from one sample in a study of control samples from healthy donors and cancer patients. Libraries were prepared by immunoSEQ multiplex PCR; TCRdb keeps only in-frame clonotypes and omits some of them. The sample carries some 140,000 clones, about nine tenths recorded once. Sequencing used blood. The receptors shown here come from a woman aged 25 to 39 in good health.

This clone came up once. The rearrangement links TRBV19 to TRBJ1-3; unclear D gene. CDR1 and CDR2 (germline): LNHDA, SQIVND (reference sequence). This CDR3 spans 14 amino acids. V was clipped by 5 bases and J by 5 bases, with 13 bases between them. The CDR3 here is CASSSEPTRNTIYF. CDR3 sequence (DNA): TGTGCCAGTAGTTCCGAACCGACAAGAAACACCATATATTTT.

This chain connects TRBV27 to TRBJ2-5; the D call may be TRBD1 or TRBD2 (5 bases each). The CDR3 totals 17 residues. V was shortened by 1 base and J by 3 bases, with 18 bases between the two germline ends. Per the germline V gene, CDR1 is MNHEY and CDR2 is SMNVEV (reference sequence). The CDR3 region has the DNA TGTGCCAGCAGTTTATACGGGGCCGTGGCTAGGGAAGAGACCCAGTACTTC. Protein sequence: CASSLYGAVAREETQYF.

The chain combines TRBV18 with TRBJ1-6, with D unresolved. Trimming removed 1 base at V and 6 bases at J, with 7 bases between. The length of the CDR3 is 14 residues. From germline, CDR1 is KGHSH and CDR2 LQKENI. The DNA for the CDR3 is TGTGCCAGCTCACCACTTTCCGCTAATTCACCCCTCCACTTT. Its protein is CASSPLSANSPLHF.

The chain couples TRBV27 to TRBJ2-4; D is perhaps TRBD1 or TRBD2 (5 bases each). Trimming removed 3 bases at V and 0 bases at J, with 9 bases between. Looked up from germline, CDR1 is MNHEY and CDR2 is SMNVEV (reference sequence). The CDR3 covers 15 residues. The CDR3 nucleotides read TGTGCCAGCAGTTTGGGGGATCTAGCCAAAAACATTCAGTACTTC. This translates into CASSLGDLAKNIQYF.

This clone has only one observation. J is TRBJ1-4 and V is TRBV11-1; a weak D match, TRBD1 (6 bases). CDR3 size: 16 residues. Trimming took off 0 bases at V and 0 bases at J, with 8 bases between the two ends. Looked up from germline, CDR1 is SGHAT and CDR2 is FQDESV (reference sequence). DNA for the CDR3: TGTGCCAGCAGCTTAGCGGACAGCGCAACTAATGAAAAACTGTTTTTT. It is translated as CASSLADSATNEKLFF.

The chain links TRBV19 to TRBJ2-2; 11 positions agree with TRBD2. With 2 bases clipped from V and 6 bases from J, the junction kept 2 bases outside the gene matches. The germline CDR1 and CDR2 sequences are LNHDA and SQIVND (reference sequence). The length of the CDR3 is 15 residues. The CDR3 DNA follows: TGTGCCAGTAGTATACTGACTAGCGGGGCCGGGGAGCTGTTTTTT. This codes for CASSILTSGAGELFF.

V gene TRBV5-1 combines with J gene TRBJ1-2; 8 nucleotides match TRBD1. The germline V gene encodes CDR1 SGHRS and CDR2 YFSETQ. Germline trimming cut 3 bases from V and 7 bases from J; bases unmatched to any gene: 17. There are 17 residues in the CDR3. The CDR3 DNA follows: TGCGCCAGCAGCTCCGGGGTGACAGGGGTTCTTAGTGGTGGCTACACCTTC. As protein: CASSSGVTGVLSGGYTF.

This chain connects TRBV6-6 to TRBJ1-4; D unclear. The CDR3 has 14 amino acids. Looked up from germline, CDR1 is MNHNY and CDR2 is SVGAGI (reference sequence). Trimming stripped 6 bases from V and 5 bases from J, with 13 bases between. The CDR3 coding sequence is TGTGCCAGCAGCTTTTTCCCCGCAAATGAAAAACTGTTTTTT. It translates to CASSFFPANEKLFF.

The genes are TRBV14 and TRBJ2-1, with 8 bases fitting TRBD2. Per the germline V gene, CDR1 is SGHDN and CDR2 is FVKESK. CDR3 length: 15 residues. The V segment lost 1 base and the J segment 10 bases; nucleotides outside the gene matches: 9. This CDR3 is CASSQGWTSRIEQFF. CDR3 coding DNA: TGTGCCAGCAGCCAAGGGTGGACTAGCAGAATCGAGCAGTTCTTC.